This record concerns one T cell receptor (beta chain) sequence. The V end lost 4 bases, the J end lost 3 bases, and 25 bases lay between the germline ends. CDR3 length equals 19 residues. The germline V gene has CDR1 SGDLS and CDR2 YYNGEE. The data are from a study of blood T cells in healthy people across ages. Each donor was a healthy Caucasian individual from Russia, aged roughly 6 to 100. Then a second PCR, running about 7 to 11 cycles, was carried out with a sample-barcoded 5' primer and a J-beta primer mix. Each CDR3 protein is one row after TCRdb ran MiXCR on the 5' RACE reads. The repertoire holds approximately 780,000 distinct CDR3 sequences, with roughly 26% as singletons. The same sample was also studied in work on T cells of mothers and their children.

The sequence was obtained from a boy aged 10-17 years in good health. Material for sequencing was blood. This chain uses TRBV9 with TRBJ1-4; D may be TRBD1 (5 bases). The DNA for the CDR3 is TGTGCCAGCAGCCGAAGAGGGATCCCAGGGAAGGAGGCTAATGAAAAACTGTTTTTT. This translates into CASSRRGIPGKEANEKLFF.